This T cell receptor (beta chain) was identified in a study of T cell changes during pregnancy in multiple sclerosis. TCRdb's table, derived via immunoSEQ multiplex PCR, lists solely in-frame clones and lacks some. The data hold over 35,000 clones, with roughly 90% observed a single time. The sequence was collected from a female donor with multiple sclerosis, enrolled in a pregnancy study. The sample in question was CD8+ T cells from peripheral blood mononuclear cells, obtained in the first trimester of pregnancy.

The DNA of the CDR3 is TGTGCCAGCAGCTTACAGGGCTGGGGGACTGAAGCTTTCTTT. Its protein is CASSLQGWGTEAFF. The chain uses TRBV5-4 and TRBJ1-1; tentatively, D is TRBD1 (6 bases). Trimming left V 2 bases short and J 5 bases short, with 13 bases between. The CDR3 has 14 amino acids. Germline V gene sequence: CDR1 SGHNT, CDR2 YYREEE (reference sequence).